Sequencing of this T cell receptor beta chain was carried out in a study of radiation and T cells in renal cell carcinoma. Background on the study: Nephrectomy followed 15 Gy stereotactic body radiation by 4 weeks. Points from the study as a whole: Pretreatment tumor biopsies were lacking, so baseline clonotypes are unknown.

The time point denotes: baseline pretreatment blood. The treatment was: 15 Gy SBRT to primary tumor, nephrectomy 4 weeks later. Radiation-treated patients gave blood at baseline, week 2 and week 4. This renal cell carcinoma was of the clear cell type. Details on this clone: Its antigen is still unknown.

Method: immunoSEQ multiplex PCR; TCRdb's copy keeps in-frame clones and lacks some. The sample lists 120,000 to 150,000 clones; roughly 85% were seen once. Germline CDR1 and CDR2: SGHDN and FVKESK. The CDR3 has 11 amino acids. After removal of 4 bases from V and 14 bases from J, the junction contained 4 bases not matched to a gene. The sequencing used blood, collected from a patient whose treatment included radiotherapy and nephrectomy. This TCR was recovered from a woman between 50 and 59 years old with renal cell carcinoma. The chain links TRBV14 to TRBJ1-4; 7 positions agree with TRBD1. The CDR3 DNA reads TGTGCCAGCAGCCCGCCAGGGGGTCTGTTTTTT. This sequence encodes CASSPPGGLFF. Drawing the rest from reference TRBV14 and TRBJ1-4, the complete variable domain is EAGVTQFPSHSVIEKGQTVTLRCDPISGHDNLYWYRRVMGKEIKFLLHFVKESKQDESGMPNNRFLAERTGGTYSTLKVQPAELEDSGVYFCASSPPGGLFFGSGTQLSVL.